This entry concerns a single TCR beta chain. It lacks a known antigen. Per-base quality was not reported, and no clone a single base away is much larger than it. The time point tag for this specimen amounts to: before neoadjuvant nivolumab. Patients were newly diagnosed with stage II-IVA oral cavity squamous cell carcinoma and had received no prior systemic or radiation treatment. Everyone in the cohort had locally advanced, HPV-negative oral cavity squamous cell carcinoma. Samples were obtained from a longitudinal correlative study of a single-arm phase II trial of neoadjuvant nivolumab in oral cavity squamous cell carcinoma. Genomic DNA-based TCRbeta sequencing was performed on subject-matched pre- and post-treatment PBMCs and tumors from three responders and three non-responders. For tumor tissue, genomic DNA extraction relied on the Maxwell RSC DNA from Tissue kit. CDR1 SGHAT and CDR2 FQNNGV are derived from the germline V gene. V sheds 2 bases and J sheds 12 bases, leaving 22 bases between their ends. Counted from cysteine to phenylalanine, this CDR3 has 16 amino acids. Only the CDR3 DNA stays, 48 bases, in frame from base 1.

The data originate from a study of neoadjuvant anti-PD-1 for oral cavity cancer (dated by TCRdb to about 2021). At the level of the whole study: Three to four biweekly doses of nivolumab at 3 mg/kg were mostly administered to patients before curative-intent surgical resection. A fourth nivolumab dose was given around day 43 to patients without progression, and definitive surgical resection was performed in those patients on days 50-56. Responders were defined as patients with complete response, partial response or stable disease by RECIST 1.1; non-responders were defined as patients with progression. There were about a dozen patients in the parent correlative cohort, and the response rate was 33%.

Tumor libraries used mostly 4.8 ug of input genomic DNA for survey sequencing, with two replicates per sample. The immunoSEQ hsTCRbeta kit was used to prepare TCRbeta libraries, following the manufacturer's instructions. An Illumina NovaSeq 6000 S4 flow cell was used to sequence the final libraries, which had first been combined to 3 nM. The original pipeline was this. The immunoSEQ Analyzer handled quality control and preprocessing of the raw data. The analysis was limited to productive rearrangements, and each clonotype was defined by a unique CDR3 amino acid sequence. Repertoire clonality was estimated as the Gini-Simpson index, computed with the R package tcR. Gini indices were compared with Student's t test, and associations with tumor size change were assessed by Pearson correlation. TCRdb limited this immuneACCESS table to in-frame rearrangements with V and J called. A share of clones is missing; checked studies link under half to unresolved V genes, and the rest is unexplained. V, J and clone size were drawn from that table, and D and trimming were deduced from the DNA. The sample profile shows thousands of clones; roughly 46% of them were found once. The top ten constitute around a quarter of the sample.

What the work shows at the level of the full study, not this receptor alone: Greater tumor shrinkage correlated with larger post-treatment sizes of preexisting intratumoral clones, which suggests that expansion of preexisting clones contributed to response. Only a few patients per response group were included in the TCR analyses, and the authors called for validation in larger cohorts. Higher pretreatment blood Treg/Th17 ratios correlated with higher pretreatment blood TCRbeta clonality and lower post-treatment tumor TCRbeta clonality.

The sequence derives from a person between 35 and 79 years old with oral cavity squamous cell carcinoma. This sequence uses TRBV11-2 and TRBJ2-2; possibly the D gene is TRBD1, per 7 matching bases. The material was tumor tissue, obtained before nivolumab (anti-PD-1) treatment. CDR3 reads: CASSLYRGRVREKLFF. The nucleotides read TGTGCCAGCAGCTTATACAGGGGCAGAGTGCGGGAAAAGCTGTTTTTT.